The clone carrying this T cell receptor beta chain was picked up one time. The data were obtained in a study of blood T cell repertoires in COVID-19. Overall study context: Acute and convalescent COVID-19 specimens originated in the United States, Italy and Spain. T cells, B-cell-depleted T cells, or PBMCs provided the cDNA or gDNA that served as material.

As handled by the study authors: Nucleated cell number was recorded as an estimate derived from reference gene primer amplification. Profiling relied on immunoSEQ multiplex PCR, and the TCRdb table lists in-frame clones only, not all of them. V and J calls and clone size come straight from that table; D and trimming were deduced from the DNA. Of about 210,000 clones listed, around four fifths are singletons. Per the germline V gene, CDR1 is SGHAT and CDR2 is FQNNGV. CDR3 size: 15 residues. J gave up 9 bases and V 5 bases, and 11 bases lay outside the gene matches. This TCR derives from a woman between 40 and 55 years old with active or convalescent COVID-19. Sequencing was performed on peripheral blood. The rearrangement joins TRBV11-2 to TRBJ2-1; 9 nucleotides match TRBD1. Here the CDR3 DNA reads TGTGCCAGCAGCCCTGGACAGGGGCTGGGCAGTGAGCAGTTCTTC. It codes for CASSPGQGLGSEQFF.